This T cell receptor (beta chain) was captured by sequencing in a study of regulatory T cells in long-lasting Graves disease. For TCR beta, libraries came from iRepertoire HTBI primers and Arm-PCR of CDR3 regions. TCRdb reprocessed the multiplex PCR reads via MiXCR and lists one record per CDR3 protein. The sample has about 200,000 distinct CDR3 sequences, around 17% seen once; the top ten hold approximately 20%. Germline values: CDR1 DFQATT, CDR2 SNEGSKA (reference sequence). The CDR3 totals 15 residues. This sample's time point: newly diagnosed GD, antithyroid drugs for less than 3 months. The TCR library was made from RNA extracted from PBMCs. This clonotype was observed a handful of times. A much larger clone is a single base away; this may be a read error.

This TCR was sampled from a female donor with Graves disease. Sequencing was performed on peripheral blood mononuclear cells (PBMCs), taken at new diagnosis, from a patient treated with antithyroid drugs. This chain joins TRBV20-1 and TRBJ1-4, with 8 bases fitting TRBD1. CDR3 region: CSARDRDRQPEKLVF. In nucleotides, the CDR3 is TGCAGTGCTAGAGACCGGGACAGGCAACCTGAAAAACTGGTTTTT.